The 12 T cell receptor beta chains below all came from one sample that was sequenced in a study of blood T cell repertoires in COVID-19. Clones were sequenced by immunoSEQ multiplex PCR, and TCRdb holds only the in-frame ones, with some missing. The sample lists roughly 60,000 clones, about nine tenths occurring once. The sequencing sample was made of peripheral blood. The receptors were gathered from a man aged 40-49 years with COVID-19, enrolled during active disease.

V and J are TRBV4-2 and TRBJ2-7, with 8 bases that match TRBD2. The germline gives CDR1 LGHNA, CDR2 YNFKEQ. V shed 0 bases, J shed 5 bases, and the junction held 15 bases outside the gene matches. The CDR3 length is 18 residues. CDR3 DNA sequence: TGTGCCAGCAGCCAAGAAAATCGCGCTTCCGGGACTAGGAACGAGCAGTACTTC. Translation gives CASSQENRASGTRNEQYF.

V and J are TRBV2 and TRBJ2-5; TRBD2 is a possible D gene (5 bases). Per the germline V gene, CDR1 is SNHLY and CDR2 is FYNNEI. Between the trimmed V and J ends, which lost 5 bases and 2 bases, there was a span of 9 bases. The CDR3 spans 13 residues. The CDR3 sequence is CASSRGLQETQYF. The CDR3 DNA reads TGTGCCAGCAGTAGAGGGTTACAAGAGACCCAGTACTTC.

The chain couples TRBV6-5 to TRBJ1-1, with D perhaps TRBD1 (6 bases). Germline CDR1 MNHEY, CDR2 SVGAGI. This CDR3 has 13 amino acids. V lost 8 bases, J lost 1 base, and 11 bases lay in between. Here the CDR3 DNA reads TGTGCCAGCCCAGACAGGAGGAACACTGAAGCTTTCTTT. It encodes CASPDRRNTEAFF.

This clone came up a few times. This chain joins TRBV20-1 and TRBJ1-2; no clear D gene. Trimming left V 6 bases short and J 3 bases short, with 8 bases between. Germline CDR1 DFQATT, CDR2 SNEGSKA (reference sequence). The CDR3 is made up of 11 amino acids. CDR3 sequence reads: CSASGDYGYTF. The CDR3 DNA follows: TGCAGTGCAAGCGGGGACTATGGCTACACCTTC.

The chain couples TRBV7-9 to TRBJ1-5; TRBD1 aligns across 10 bases. This CDR3 has 16 amino acids. The ends lost 5 bases at V and 0 bases at J; junction bases unmatched: 4. From germline, CDR1 is SEHNR and CDR2 FQNEAQ (reference sequence). The CDR3 nucleotides read TGTGCCAGCAGCGATGGGACAGGGGATAGCAATCAGCCCCAGCATTTT. Protein product: CASSDGTGDSNQPQHF.

J is TRBJ1-5 and V is TRBV4-1, with D perhaps TRBD1 (6 bases). Trimming pared 4 bases from V and 0 bases from J, leaving 10 bases between. This CDR3 has 15 residues. CDR1 is MGHRA, CDR2 YSYEKL, per germline. CDR3 DNA: TGCGCCAGCAGCCCAGGGGCTAATAGCAATCAGCCCCAGCATTTT. Translated, it gives CASSPGANSNQPQHF.

The chain is built from TRBV29-1 and TRBJ1-4; D unresolved. Germline V CDR1 and CDR2: SQVTM, ANQGSEA. V was trimmed by 5 bases and J by 8 bases, leaving 6 bases between them. This CDR3 contains 10 residues. The CDR3 nucleotides are TGCAGCGTTCGGGAGGAAAAACTGTTTTTT. Its protein product is CSVREEKLFF.

This clone was counted between two and nine times. The chain employs TRBV9 and TRBJ2-2; D gene unclear. V gave up 3 bases and J gave up 3 bases, with 6 bases separating them. Germline V gene lookup returns CDR1 SGDLS and CDR2 YYNGEE. The CDR3 contains 13 residues. CDR3 coding DNA: TGTGCCAGCAGCGATATCTACACCGGGGAGCTGTTTTTT. The encoded protein is CASSDIYTGELFF.

The chain uses TRBV19 and TRBJ2-6; D uncertain. CDR3 size: 16 residues. Germline CDR1 reads LNHDA; CDR2 reads SQIVND (reference sequence). Trimming cost V 3 bases and J 4 bases, with 13 bases left between them. CDR3 nucleotide sequence: TGTGCCAGTAGTATGATAACGGGTACCGGGGCCAACGTCCTGACTTTC. Amino acids: CASSMITGTGANVLTF.

The chain is built from TRBV5-1 and TRBJ1-4, with 7 bases fitting TRBD1. Germline CDR1 and CDR2: SGHRS and YFSETQ. The V segment lost 4 bases and the J segment 4 bases; nucleotides outside the gene matches: 4. This CDR3 is 14 amino acids long. The CDR3 nucleotides read TGCGCCAGCAGCACGGGACAGTATAATGAAAAACTGTTTTTT. Its protein is CASSTGQYNEKLFF. The complete variable domain, with remaining parts taken from reference TRBV5-1 and TRBJ1-4, reads KAGVTQTPRYLIKTRGQQVTLSCSPISGHRSVSWYQQTPGQGLQFLFEYFSETQRNKGNFPGRFSGRQFSNSRSEMNVSTLELGDSALYLCASSTGQYNEKLFFGSGTQLSVL.

In its sample, this clone was seen once. The chain joins TRBV5-1 to TRBJ2-1; 9 nucleotides align to TRBD1. This CDR3 is built from 15 residues. CDR1 is SGHRS, CDR2 YFSETQ, per germline. J was trimmed by 3 bases and V by 4 bases; bases with no gene match: 5. CDR3 loop: CASSPGQGIYNEQFF. The CDR3 DNA follows: TGCGCCAGCAGCCCAGGACAGGGGATCTACAATGAGCAGTTCTTC.

This chain connects TRBV5-4 to TRBJ2-6, with unresolved D. V shed 4 bases and J shed 2 bases, with 10 bases lying between them. CDR1 is SGHNT, CDR2 YYREEE, per germline (reference sequence). CDR3 length: 15 residues. In DNA, the CDR3 is TGTGCCAGCAGCCCAAGCGTCCCTGGGGCCAACGTCCTGACTTTC. It codes for CASSPSVPGANVLTF.